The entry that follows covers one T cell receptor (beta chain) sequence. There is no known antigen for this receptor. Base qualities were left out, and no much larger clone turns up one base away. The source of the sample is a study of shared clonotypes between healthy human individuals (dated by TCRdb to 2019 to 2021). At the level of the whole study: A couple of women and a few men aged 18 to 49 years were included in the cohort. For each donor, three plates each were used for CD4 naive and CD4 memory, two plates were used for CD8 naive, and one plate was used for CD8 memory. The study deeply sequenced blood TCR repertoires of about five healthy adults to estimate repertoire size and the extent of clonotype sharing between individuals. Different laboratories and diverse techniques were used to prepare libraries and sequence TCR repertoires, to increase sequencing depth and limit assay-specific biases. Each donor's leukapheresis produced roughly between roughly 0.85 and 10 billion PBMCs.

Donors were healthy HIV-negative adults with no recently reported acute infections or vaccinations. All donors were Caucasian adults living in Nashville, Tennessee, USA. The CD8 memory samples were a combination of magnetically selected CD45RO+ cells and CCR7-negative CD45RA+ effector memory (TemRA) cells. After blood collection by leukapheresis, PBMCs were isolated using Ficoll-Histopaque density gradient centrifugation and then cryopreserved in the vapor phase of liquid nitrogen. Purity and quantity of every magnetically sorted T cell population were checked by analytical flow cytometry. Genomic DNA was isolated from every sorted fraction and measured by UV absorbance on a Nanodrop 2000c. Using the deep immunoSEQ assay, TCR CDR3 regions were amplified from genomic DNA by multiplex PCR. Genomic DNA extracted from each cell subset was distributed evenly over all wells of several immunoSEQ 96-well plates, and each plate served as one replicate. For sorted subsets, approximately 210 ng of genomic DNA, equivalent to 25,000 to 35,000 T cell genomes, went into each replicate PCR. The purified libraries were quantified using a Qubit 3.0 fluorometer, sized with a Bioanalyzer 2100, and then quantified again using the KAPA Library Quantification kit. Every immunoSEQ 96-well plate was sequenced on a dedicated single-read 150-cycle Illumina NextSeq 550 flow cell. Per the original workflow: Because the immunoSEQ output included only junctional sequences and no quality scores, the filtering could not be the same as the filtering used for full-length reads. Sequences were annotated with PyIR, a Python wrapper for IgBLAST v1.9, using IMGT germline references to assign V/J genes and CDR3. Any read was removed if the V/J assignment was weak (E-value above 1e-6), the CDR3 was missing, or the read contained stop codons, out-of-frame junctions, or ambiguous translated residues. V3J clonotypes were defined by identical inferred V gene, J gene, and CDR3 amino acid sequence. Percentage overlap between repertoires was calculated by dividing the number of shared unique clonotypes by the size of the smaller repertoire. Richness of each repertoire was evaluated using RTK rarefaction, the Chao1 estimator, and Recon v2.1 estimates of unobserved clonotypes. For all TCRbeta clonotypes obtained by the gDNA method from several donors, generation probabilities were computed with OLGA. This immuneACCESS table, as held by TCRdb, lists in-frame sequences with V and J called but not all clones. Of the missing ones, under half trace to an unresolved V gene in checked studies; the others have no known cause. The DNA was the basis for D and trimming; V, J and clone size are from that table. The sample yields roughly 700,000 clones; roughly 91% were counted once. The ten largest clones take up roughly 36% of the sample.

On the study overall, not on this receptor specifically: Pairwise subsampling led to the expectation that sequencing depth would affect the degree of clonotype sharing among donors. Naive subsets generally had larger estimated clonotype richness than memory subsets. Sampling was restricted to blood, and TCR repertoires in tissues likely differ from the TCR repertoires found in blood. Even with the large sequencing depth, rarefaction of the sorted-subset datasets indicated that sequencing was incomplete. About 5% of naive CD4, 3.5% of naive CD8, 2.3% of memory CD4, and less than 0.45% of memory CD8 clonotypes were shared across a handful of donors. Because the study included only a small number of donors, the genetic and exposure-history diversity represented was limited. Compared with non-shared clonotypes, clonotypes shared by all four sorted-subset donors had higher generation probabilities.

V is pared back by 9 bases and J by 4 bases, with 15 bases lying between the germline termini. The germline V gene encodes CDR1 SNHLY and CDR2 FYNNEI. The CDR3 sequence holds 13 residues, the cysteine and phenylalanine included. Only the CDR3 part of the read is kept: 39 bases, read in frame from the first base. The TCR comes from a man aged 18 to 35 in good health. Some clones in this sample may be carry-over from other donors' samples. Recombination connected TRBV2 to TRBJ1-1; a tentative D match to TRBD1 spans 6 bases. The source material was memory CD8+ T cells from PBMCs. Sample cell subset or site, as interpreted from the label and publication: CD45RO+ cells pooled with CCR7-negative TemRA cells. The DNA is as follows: TGTGCCAGACTGGGGGCGCGGGGCACTGAAGCTTTCTTT. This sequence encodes CARLGARGTEAFF.